Listed here are 4 T cell receptor beta chains from one sample, sequenced in a study of blood T cell repertoires in COVID-19. Here immunoSEQ multiplex PCR was the method, and the copy in TCRdb shows in-frame clones only, minus some. Counted here are fewer than 150,000 clones, 85% occurring once; the ten biggest clones make up roughly 5%. The sequencing sample was made of peripheral blood. The receptors here all came from a woman aged 60-75 years with COVID-19, enrolled during active disease.

The rearrangement uses TRBV7-2 and TRBJ2-1, with 8 bases that match TRBD2. Germline V gene sequence: CDR1 SGHTA, CDR2 FQGNSA. V was pared by 4 bases and J by 1 base, with 9 bases of the junction left unmatched. The CDR3 contains 17 residues. CDR3 region: CASSSELGGGSYNEQFF. The CDR3 nucleotides read TGTGCCAGCAGCTCGGAGTTGGGCGGGGGGTCCTACAATGAGCAGTTCTTC.

The chain links TRBV5-8 to TRBJ2-3, with D tentatively TRBD2 (6 bases). Per the germline V gene, CDR1 is SGHTS and CDR2 is YDEGEE. This CDR3 region has 15 residues. The ends were cut back, 3 bases at V and 3 bases at J, with 14 bases in the middle. The CDR3 DNA is TGTGCCAGCAGCTCCCTCGGACGGGGGACAGATACGCAGTATTTT. Residues: CASSSLGRGTDTQYF.

J is TRBJ2-1 and V is TRBV6-4, with 9 bases aligning to TRBD2. There are 14 residues in the CDR3. V shed 8 bases and J 9 bases; nucleotides not matched to a gene: 11. Germline V gene lookup returns CDR1 MRHNA and CDR2 SNTAGT. CDR3 sequence (DNA): TGTGCCAGCTCCGGGACTAGCTTTTCGCGTGAGCAGTTCTTC. It is translated as CASSGTSFSREQFF.

This clone was detected a few times. This chain links TRBV29-1 with TRBJ2-6; maybe TRBD1 (6 bases). V was trimmed by 2 bases and J by 0 bases, leaving 8 bases between them. The V gene's germline CDR1 is SQVTM and CDR2 ANQGSEA. This CDR3 comprises 15 residues. CDR3 bases: TGCAGCGTTGAACAGGGGAGCTCTGGGGCCAACGTCCTGACTTTC. Its protein is CSVEQGSSGANVLTF.